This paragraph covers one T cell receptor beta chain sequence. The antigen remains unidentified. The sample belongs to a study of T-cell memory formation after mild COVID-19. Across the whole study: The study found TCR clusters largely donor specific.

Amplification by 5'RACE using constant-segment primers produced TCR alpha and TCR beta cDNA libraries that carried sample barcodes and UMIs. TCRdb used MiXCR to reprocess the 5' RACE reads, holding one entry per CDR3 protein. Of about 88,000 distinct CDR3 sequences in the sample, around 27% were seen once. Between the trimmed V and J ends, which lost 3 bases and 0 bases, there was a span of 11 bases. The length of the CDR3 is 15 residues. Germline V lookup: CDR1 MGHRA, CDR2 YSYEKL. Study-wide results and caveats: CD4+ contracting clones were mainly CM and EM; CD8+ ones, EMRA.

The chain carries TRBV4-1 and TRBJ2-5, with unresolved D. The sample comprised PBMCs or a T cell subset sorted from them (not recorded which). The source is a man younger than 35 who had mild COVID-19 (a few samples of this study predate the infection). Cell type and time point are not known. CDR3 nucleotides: TGCGCCAGCAGCCAGGAAAACAGTCACCAAGAGACCCAGTACTTC. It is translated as CASSQENSHQETQYF.